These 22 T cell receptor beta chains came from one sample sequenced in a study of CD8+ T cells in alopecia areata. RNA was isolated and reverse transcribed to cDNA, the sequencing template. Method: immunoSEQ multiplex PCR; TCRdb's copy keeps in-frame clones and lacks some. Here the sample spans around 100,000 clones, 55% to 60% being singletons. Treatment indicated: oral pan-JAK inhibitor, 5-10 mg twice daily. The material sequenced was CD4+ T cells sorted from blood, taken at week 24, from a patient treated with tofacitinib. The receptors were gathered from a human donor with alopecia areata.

This CDR3 is CASSQVSSGGNAGELFF. The CDR3 bases are TGTGCCAGCAGCCAAGTTTCTAGCGGGGGGAATGCCGGGGAGCTGTTTTTT. The chain joins TRBV4-2 to TRBJ2-2; 11 nucleotides agree with TRBD2. Germline V gene lookup returns CDR1 LGHNA and CDR2 YNFKEQ. The CDR3 totals 17 residues. Unmatched junction bases numbered 7, after V lost 1 base and J lost 6 bases.

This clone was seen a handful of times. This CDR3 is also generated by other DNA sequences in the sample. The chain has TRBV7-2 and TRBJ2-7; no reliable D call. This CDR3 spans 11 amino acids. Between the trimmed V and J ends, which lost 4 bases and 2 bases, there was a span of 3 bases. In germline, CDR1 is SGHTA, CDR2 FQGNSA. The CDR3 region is CASSSAYEQYF. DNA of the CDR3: TGTGCCAGCAGCTCGGCCTACGAGCAGTACTTC.

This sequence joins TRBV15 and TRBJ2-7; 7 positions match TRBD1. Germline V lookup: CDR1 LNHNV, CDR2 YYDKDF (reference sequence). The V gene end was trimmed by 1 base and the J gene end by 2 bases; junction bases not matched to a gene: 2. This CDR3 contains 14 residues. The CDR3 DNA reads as TGTGCCACCAGCAGAGGTAGGGGGCCCTACGAGCAGTACTTC. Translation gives CATSRGRGPYEQYF.

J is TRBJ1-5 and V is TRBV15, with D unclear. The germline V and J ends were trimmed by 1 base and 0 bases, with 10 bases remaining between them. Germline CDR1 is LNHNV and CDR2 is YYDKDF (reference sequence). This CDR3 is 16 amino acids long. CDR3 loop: CATSRAAIYSNQPQHF. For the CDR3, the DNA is TGTGCCACCAGCAGAGCCGCGATTTATAGCAATCAGCCCCAGCATTTT.

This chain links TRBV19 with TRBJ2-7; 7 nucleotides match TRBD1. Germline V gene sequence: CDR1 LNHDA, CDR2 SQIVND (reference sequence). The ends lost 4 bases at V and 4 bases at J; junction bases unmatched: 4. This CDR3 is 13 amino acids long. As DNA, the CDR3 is TGTGCCAGTAGTACAAGGACAGGATACGAGCAGTACTTC. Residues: CASSTRTGYEQYF. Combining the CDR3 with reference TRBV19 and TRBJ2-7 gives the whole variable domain DGGITQSPKYLFRKEGQNVTLSCEQNLNHDAMYWYRQDPGQGLRLIYYSQIVNDFQKGDIAEGYSVSREKKESFPLTVTSAQKNPTAFYLCASSTRTGYEQYFGPGTRLTVT.

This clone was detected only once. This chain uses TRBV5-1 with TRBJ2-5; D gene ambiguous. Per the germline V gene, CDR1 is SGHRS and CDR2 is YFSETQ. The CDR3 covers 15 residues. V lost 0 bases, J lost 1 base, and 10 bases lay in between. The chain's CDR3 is CASSLAEAAQETQYF. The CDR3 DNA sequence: TGCGCCAGCAGCTTGGCCGAGGCAGCCCAAGAGACCCAGTACTTC.

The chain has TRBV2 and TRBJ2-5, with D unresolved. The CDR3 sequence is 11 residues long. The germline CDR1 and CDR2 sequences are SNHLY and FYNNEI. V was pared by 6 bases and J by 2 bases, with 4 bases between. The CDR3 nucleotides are TGTGCCAGCAGATTTCAAGAGACCCAGTACTTC. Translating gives CASRFQETQYF.

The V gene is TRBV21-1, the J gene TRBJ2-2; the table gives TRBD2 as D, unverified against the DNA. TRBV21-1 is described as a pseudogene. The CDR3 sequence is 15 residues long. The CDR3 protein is CASSKVAANTGELFF. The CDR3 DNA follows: TGTGCCAGCAGCAAAGTGGCGGCGAACACCGGGGAGCTGTTTTTT.

CDR3 sequence: CASSLPPRTGEGYTF. The CDR3 DNA is TGCGCCAGCAGCCTACCCCCCCGGACAGGGGAAGGCTACACCTTC. This chain links TRBV5-1 with TRBJ1-2; 9 nucleotides align to TRBD1. The CDR3 is 15 amino acids. CDR1 and CDR2 from the germline V gene are SGHRS and YFSETQ. With V trimmed by 4 bases and J by 8 bases, 12 bases remained unmatched.

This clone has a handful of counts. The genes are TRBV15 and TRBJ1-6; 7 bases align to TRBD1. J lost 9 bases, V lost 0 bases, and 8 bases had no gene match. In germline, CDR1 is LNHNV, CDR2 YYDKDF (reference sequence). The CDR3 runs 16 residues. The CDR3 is CATSRDYTGEASPLHF. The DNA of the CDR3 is TGTGCCACCAGCAGAGATTACACAGGGGAGGCTTCACCCCTCCACTTT.

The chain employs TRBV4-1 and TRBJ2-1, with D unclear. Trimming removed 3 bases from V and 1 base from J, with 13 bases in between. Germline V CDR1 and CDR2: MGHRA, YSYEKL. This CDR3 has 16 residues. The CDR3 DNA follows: TGCGCCAGCAGCCAGATAGACATGCTATCCTACAATGAGCAGTTCTTC. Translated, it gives CASSQIDMLSYNEQFF.

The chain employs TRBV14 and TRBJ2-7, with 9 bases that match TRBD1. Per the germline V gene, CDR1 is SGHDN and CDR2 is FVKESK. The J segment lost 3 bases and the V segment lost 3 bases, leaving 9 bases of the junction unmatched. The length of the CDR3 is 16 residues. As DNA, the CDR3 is TGTGCCAGCAGCCAGTCCGGGACAGGGATTTTCTACGAGCAGTACTTC. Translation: CASSQSGTGIFYEQYF.

CDR3: CSVEAGQGTEQYF. DNA for the CDR3: TGCAGCGTGGAGGCCGGACAGGGGACCGAGCAGTACTTC. The rearrangement joins TRBV29-1 to TRBJ2-7; 9 bases are a match to TRBD1. This CDR3 contains 13 residues. The germline CDR1 and CDR2 sequences are SQVTM and ANQGSEA. V gave up 6 bases and J gave up 6 bases; unmatched junction bases: 9.

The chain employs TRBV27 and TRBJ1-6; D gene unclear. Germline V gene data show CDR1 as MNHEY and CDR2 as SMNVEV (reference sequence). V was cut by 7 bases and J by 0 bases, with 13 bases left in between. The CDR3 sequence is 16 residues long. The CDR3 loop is CASKLEMRSYNSPLHF. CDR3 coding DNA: TGTGCCAGCAAGTTAGAAATGCGCTCCTATAATTCACCCCTCCACTTT.

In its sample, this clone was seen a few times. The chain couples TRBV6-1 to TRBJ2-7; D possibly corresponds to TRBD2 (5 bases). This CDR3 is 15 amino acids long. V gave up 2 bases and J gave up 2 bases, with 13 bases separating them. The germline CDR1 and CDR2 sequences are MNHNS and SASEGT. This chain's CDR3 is CASSEWEIRTYEQYF. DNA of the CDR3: TGTGCCAGCAGTGAATGGGAGATACGAACCTACGAGCAGTACTTC.

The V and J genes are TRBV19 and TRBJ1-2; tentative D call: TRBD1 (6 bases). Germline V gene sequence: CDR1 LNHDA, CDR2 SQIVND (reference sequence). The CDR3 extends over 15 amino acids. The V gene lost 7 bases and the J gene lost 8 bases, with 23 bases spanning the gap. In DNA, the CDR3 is TGTGCCAGTACAAGCGGAGGCGGACAGAAGGGAGGCTACACCTTC. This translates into CASTSGGGQKGGYTF.

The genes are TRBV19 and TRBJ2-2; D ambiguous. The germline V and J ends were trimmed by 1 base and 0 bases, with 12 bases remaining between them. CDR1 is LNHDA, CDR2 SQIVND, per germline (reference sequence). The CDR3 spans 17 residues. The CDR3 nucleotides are TGTGCCAGTAGTATAGCTCGAGGACGGCCGAACACCGGGGAGCTGTTTTTT. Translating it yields CASSIARGRPNTGELFF.

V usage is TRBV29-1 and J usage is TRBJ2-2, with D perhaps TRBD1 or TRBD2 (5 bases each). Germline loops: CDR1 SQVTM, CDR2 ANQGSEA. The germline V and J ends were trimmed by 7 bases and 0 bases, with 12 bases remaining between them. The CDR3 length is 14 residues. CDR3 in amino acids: CSASWGSNTGELFF. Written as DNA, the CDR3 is TGCAGCGCCTCTTGGGGGTCGAACACCGGGGAGCTGTTTTTT.

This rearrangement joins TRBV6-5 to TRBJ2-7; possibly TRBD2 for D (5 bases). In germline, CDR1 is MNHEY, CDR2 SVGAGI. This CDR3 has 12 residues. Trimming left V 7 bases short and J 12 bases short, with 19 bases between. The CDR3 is CASTSAGRRGYF. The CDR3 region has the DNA TGTGCCAGCACGTCGGCAGGTCGTCGGGGGTACTTC.

This CDR3 is CASSEYGSANEKLFF. The CDR3 DNA reads TGTGCCAGCAGTGAATATGGGTCGGCTAATGAAAAACTGTTTTTT. This chain joins TRBV25-1 and TRBJ1-4; D is uncertain. Between the trimmed V and J ends, which lost 0 bases and 3 bases, there was a span of 8 bases. CDR3 size: 15 residues. Germline CDR1 and CDR2: MGHDK and SYGVNS.

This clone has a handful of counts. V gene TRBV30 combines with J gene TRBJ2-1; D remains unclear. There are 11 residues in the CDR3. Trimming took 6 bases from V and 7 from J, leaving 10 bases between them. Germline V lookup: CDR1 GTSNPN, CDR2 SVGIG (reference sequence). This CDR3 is CACMGGNEQFF. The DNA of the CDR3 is TGTGCCTGCATGGGTGGGAATGAGCAGTTCTTC.

The CDR3 coding sequence is TGCGCCAGCTTCCCAAGTGGGGGGACTAACACCGGGGAGCTGTTTTTT. Translated, it gives CASFPSGGTNTGELFF. V is TRBV5-1 and J is TRBJ2-2; D may be TRBD2 (6 bases). Trimming left V 7 bases short and J 2 bases short, with 18 bases between. Germline CDR1 SGHRS, CDR2 YFSETQ. This CDR3 comprises 16 residues.